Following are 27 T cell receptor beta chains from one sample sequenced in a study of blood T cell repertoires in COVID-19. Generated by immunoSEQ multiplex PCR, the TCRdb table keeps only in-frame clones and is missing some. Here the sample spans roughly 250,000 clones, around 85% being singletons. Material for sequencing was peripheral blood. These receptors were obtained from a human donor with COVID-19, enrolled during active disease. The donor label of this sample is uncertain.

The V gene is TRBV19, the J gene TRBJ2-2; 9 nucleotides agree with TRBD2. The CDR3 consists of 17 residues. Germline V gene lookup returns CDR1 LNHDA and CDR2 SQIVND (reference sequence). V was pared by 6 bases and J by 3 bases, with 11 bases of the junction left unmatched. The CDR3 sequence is CASSHAGGAYHTGELFF. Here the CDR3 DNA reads TGTGCCAGTAGCCACGCGGGAGGGGCTTATCACACCGGGGAGCTGTTTTTT.

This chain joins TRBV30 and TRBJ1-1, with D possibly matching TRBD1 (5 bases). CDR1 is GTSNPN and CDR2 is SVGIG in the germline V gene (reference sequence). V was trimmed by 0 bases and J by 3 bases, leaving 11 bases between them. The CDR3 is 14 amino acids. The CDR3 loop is CAWSVGVGDTEAFF. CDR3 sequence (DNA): TGTGCCTGGAGTGTAGGGGTCGGTGACACTGAAGCTTTCTTT.

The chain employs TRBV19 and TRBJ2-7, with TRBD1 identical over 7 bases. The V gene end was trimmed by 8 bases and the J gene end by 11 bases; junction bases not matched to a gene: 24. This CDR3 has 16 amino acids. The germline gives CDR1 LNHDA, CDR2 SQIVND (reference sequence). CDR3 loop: CASLFPNFPYRDSEYF. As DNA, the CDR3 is TGTGCCAGTTTGTTTCCCAATTTCCCGTACCGGGACAGCGAGTACTTC.

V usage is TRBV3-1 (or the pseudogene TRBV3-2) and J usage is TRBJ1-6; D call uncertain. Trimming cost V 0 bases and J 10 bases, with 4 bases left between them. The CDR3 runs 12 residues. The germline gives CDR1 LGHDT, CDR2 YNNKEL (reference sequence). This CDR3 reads CASSQDRSPLHF. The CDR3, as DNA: TGTGCCAGCAGCCAAGACAGATCACCCCTCCACTTT.

In DNA form, the CDR3 reads TGTGCCAGCAGTGCTGCTAGCGGGGCCTGGGGGTACTTC. Protein: CASSAASGAWGYF. The chain combines TRBV2 with TRBJ2-7; 9 bases line up with TRBD2. This CDR3 has 13 amino acids. J was trimmed by 12 bases and V by 4 bases; bases with no gene match: 10. Germline V gene sequence: CDR1 SNHLY, CDR2 FYNNEI.

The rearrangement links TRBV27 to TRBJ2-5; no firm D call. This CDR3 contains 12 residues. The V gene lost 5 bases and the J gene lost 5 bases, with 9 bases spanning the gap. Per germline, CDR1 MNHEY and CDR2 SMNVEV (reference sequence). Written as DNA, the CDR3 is TGTGCCAGCAGTCTCCCTTTGGAGACCCAGTACTTC. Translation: CASSLPLETQYF.

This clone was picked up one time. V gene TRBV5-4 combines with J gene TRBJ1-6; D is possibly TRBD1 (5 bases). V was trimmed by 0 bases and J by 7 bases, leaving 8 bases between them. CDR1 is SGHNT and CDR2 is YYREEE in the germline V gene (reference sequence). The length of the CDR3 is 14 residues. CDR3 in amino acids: CASSLDRLNSPLHF. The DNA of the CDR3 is TGTGCCAGCAGCTTGGACAGGTTAAATTCACCCCTCCACTTT.

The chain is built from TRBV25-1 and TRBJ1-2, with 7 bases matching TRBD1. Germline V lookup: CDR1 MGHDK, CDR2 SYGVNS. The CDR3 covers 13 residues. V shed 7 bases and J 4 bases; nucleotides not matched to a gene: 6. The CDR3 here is CASTRTGSYGYTF. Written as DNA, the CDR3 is TGTGCCAGCACCCGGACAGGTTCCTATGGCTACACCTTC.

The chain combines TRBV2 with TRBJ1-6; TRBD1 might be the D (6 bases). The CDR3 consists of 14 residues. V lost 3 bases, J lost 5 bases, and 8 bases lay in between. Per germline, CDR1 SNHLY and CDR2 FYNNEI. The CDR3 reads CASSEQGNNSPLHF. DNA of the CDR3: TGTGCCAGCAGTGAGCAGGGGAATAATTCACCCCTCCACTTT.

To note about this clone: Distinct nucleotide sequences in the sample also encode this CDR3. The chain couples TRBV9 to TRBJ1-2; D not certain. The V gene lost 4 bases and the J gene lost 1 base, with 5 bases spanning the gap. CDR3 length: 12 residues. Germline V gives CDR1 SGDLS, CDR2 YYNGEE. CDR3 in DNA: TGTGCCAGCAGCCGGGATAACTATGGCTACACCTTC. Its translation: CASSRDNYGYTF.

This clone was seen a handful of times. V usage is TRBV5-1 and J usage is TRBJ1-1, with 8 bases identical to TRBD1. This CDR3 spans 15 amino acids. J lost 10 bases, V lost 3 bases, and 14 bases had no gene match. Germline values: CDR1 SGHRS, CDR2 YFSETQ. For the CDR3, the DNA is TGCGCCAGCAGCTCTGACATCGGACAGGGCGGGCGAGCTTTCTTT. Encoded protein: CASSSDIGQGGRAFF.

CDR3 nucleotides: TGTGCCAGCAGCTTAGGGCAGGCGATGAACACTGAAGCTTTCTTT. Encoded protein: CASSLGQAMNTEAFF. This chain links TRBV7-2 with TRBJ1-1; D unresolved. Trimming pared 1 base from V and 0 bases from J, leaving 9 bases between. Germline CDR1 reads SGHTA; CDR2 reads FQGNSA. CDR3 length: 15 amino acids.

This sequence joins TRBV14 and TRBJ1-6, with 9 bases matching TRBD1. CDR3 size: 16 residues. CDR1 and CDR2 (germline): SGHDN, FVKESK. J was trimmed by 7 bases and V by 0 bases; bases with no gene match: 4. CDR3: CASSQDAGQGNSPLHF. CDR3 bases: TGTGCCAGCAGCCAAGATGCGGGACAGGGAAATTCACCCCTCCACTTT.

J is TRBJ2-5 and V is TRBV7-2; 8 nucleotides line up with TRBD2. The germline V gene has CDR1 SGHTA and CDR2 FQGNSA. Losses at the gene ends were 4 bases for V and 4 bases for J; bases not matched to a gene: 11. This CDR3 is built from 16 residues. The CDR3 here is CASSSSGGAGGETQYF. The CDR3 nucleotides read TGTGCCAGCAGCTCCTCGGGAGGGGCGGGAGGAGAGACCCAGTACTTC.

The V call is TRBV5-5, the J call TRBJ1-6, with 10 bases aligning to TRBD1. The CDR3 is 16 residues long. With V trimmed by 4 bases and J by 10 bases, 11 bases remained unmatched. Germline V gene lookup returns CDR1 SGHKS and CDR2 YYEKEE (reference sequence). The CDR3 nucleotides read TGTGCCAGCAGCCAACAACAGGGACAGGGGCACTCACCCCTCCACTTT. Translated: CASSQQQGQGHSPLHF.

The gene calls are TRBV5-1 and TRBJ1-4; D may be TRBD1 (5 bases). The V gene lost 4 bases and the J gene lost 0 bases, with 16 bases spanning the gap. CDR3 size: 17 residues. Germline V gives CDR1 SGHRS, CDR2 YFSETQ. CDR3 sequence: CASSGGTLYATNEKLFF. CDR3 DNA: TGCGCCAGCAGCGGGGGGACCCTTTATGCAACTAATGAAAAACTGTTTTTT.

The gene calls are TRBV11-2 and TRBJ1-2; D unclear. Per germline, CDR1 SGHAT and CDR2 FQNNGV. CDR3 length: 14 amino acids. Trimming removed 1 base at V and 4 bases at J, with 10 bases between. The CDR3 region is CASSLGGGSYGYTF. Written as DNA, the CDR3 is TGTGCCAGCAGCTTAGGGGGAGGGTCCTATGGCTACACCTTC. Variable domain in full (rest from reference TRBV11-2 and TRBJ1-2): EAGVAQSPRYKIIEKRQSVAFWCNPISGHATLYWYQQILGQGPKLLIQFQNNGVVDDSQLPKDRFSAERLKGVDSTLKIQPAKLEDSAVYLCASSLGGGSYGYTFGSGTRLTVV.

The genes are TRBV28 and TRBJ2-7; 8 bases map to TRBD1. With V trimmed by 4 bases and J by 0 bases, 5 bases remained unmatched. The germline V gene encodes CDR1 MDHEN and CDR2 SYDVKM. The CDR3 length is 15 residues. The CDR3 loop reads CASSYPGQASYEQYF. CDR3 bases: TGTGCCAGCAGTTACCCGGGACAGGCCTCCTACGAGCAGTACTTC.

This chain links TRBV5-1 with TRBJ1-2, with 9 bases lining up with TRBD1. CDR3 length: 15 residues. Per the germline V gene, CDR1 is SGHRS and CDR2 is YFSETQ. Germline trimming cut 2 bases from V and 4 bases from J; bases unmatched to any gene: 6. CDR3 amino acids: CASSLWGQGSYGYTF. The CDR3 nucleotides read TGCGCCAGCAGCTTATGGGGACAGGGTAGCTATGGCTACACCTTC.

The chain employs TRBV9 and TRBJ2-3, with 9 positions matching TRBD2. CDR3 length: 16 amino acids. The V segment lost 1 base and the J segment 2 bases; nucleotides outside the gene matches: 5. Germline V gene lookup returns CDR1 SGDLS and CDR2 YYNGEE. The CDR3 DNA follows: TGTGCCAGCAGCGTACCTCTAGCGGGGCTCACAGATACGCAGTATTTT. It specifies CASSVPLAGLTDTQYF.

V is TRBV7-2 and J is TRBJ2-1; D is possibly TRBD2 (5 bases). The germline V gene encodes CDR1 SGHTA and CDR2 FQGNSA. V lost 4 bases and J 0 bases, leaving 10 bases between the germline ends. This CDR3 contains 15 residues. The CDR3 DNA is TGTGCCAGCAGCTCCAGCGGCTACTCCTACAATGAGCAGTTCTTC. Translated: CASSSSGYSYNEQFF.

CDR3 nucleotides: TGTGCCAGCAGCGACGGACTAGCGGGTTCCTACGAGCAGTACTTC. Translated: CASSDGLAGSYEQYF. The rearrangement joins TRBV9 to TRBJ2-7, with 11 bases fitting TRBD2. Germline V lookup: CDR1 SGDLS, CDR2 YYNGEE. J was trimmed by 1 base and V by 3 bases; bases with no gene match: 3. CDR3 size: 15 residues.

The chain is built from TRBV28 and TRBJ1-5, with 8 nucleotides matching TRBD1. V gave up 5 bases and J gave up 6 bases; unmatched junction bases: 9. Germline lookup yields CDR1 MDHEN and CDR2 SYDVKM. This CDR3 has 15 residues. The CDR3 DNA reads TGTGCCAGCAGTCCTGGGACAGGTGGAGGTCAGCCCCAGCATTTT. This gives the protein CASSPGTGGGQPQHF.

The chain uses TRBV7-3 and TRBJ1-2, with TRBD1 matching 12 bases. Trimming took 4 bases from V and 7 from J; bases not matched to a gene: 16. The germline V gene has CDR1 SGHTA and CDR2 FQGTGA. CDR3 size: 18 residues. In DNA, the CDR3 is TGTGCCAGCAGCTCAAGGTTTTCCGGGACAGGGGGCGCCGCTGGCTACACCTTC. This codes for CASSSRFSGTGGAAGYTF.

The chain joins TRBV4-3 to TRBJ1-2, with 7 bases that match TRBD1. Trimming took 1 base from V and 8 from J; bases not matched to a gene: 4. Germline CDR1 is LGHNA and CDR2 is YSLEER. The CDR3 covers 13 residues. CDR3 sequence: CASSQVEGQGYTF. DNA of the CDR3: TGCGCCAGCAGCCAAGTAGAGGGACAGGGCTACACCTTC.

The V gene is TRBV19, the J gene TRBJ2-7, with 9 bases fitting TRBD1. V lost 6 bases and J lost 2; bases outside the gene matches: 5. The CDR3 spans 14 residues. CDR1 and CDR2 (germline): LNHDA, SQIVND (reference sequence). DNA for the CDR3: TGTGCCAGTAGGGGGGACAGGGAGACCTACGAGCAGTACTTC. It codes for CASRGDRETYEQYF.

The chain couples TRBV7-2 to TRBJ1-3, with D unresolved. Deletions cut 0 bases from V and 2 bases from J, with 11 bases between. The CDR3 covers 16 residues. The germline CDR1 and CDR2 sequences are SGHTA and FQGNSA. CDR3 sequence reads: CASSLAQAGAGNTIYF. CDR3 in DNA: TGTGCCAGCAGCTTAGCGCAGGCCGGGGCTGGAAACACCATATATTTT.